This TCR beta chain derives from a study of cytomegalovirus exposure and HLA in healthy donors. Of note for this clone: Its matching antigen is unknown.

This PCR relied on a set of 60 Vbeta primers and 13 Jbeta primers. Generated by immunoSEQ multiplex PCR, the TCRdb table keeps only in-frame clones and is missing some. The sample carries about 150,000 clones, approximately 74% recorded once. CDR1 is SGHNT, CDR2 YENEEA, per germline. This CDR3 has 13 amino acids. V lost 4 bases to trimming and J lost 4 bases, with 8 bases between them. Study observations and caveats: Sequencing likely caused a cluster of highly shared sequence variants. In vitro assays verified that three CMV-associated chains recognized CMV antigens specifically.

This sequence was found in a man between 18 and 29 years old in good health and CMV-seronegative. Sequenced material: PBMCs. The chain recombines TRBV11-3 with TRBJ1-3; D not resolved. The CDR3 here is CASSSGQGNTIYF. As DNA, the CDR3 is TGTGCCAGCAGCTCAGGCCAGGGAAACACCATATATTTT. The full variable domain, in which reference TRBV11-3 and TRBJ1-3 provide the parts outside the CDR3, is EAGVVQSPRYKIIEKKQPVAFWCNPISGHNTLYWYLQNLGQGPELLIRYENEEAVDDSQLPKDRFSAERLKGVDSTLKIQPAELGDSAVYLCASSSGQGNTIYFGEGSWLTVV.